The entry below describes one T cell receptor (beta chain). The sample comes from a study of blood T cell repertoires in COVID-19. Study details: Samples representing acute and convalescent COVID-19 were sourced from the United States, Italy and Spain. T cells, B-cell-depleted T cells, or PBMCs provided the cDNA or gDNA that served as material.

Original processing notes: The assay estimated nucleated cells by amplifying reference gene primers. Sequencing was performed with immunoSEQ multiplex PCR; in TCRdb, only in-frame clones are kept and a portion is missing. V and J calls and clone size are as listed in that table; D and trimming were resolved from the DNA. The data hold under 130,000 clones, with roughly 87% observed a single time. The CDR3 has 13 residues. Germline V CDR1 and CDR2: SGHNT, YENEEA. V lost 8 bases to trimming and J lost 4 bases, with 12 bases between them. Sequencing was carried out using peripheral blood. This TCR derives from a human donor in a cohort sampled during active COVID-19. The chain employs TRBV11-3 and TRBJ2-1; D possibly corresponds to TRBD2 (5 bases). CDR3 nucleotides: TGTGCCAGCTCGCCCGGACTTTACAATGAGCAGTTCTTC. The encoded protein is CASSPGLYNEQFF.